This TCR beta chain was documented in a study of blood T cell repertoires in COVID-19. At the level of the study: Both acute and convalescent COVID-19 samples were obtained from the United States, Italy and Spain.

CDR3 length: 12 residues. CDR1 and CDR2 from the germline V gene are MNHNY and SVGAGI (reference sequence). Trimming pared 4 bases from V and 5 bases from J, leaving 6 bases between. Original methodology: It was from reference gene primer amplification that nucleated cell counts were estimated. Profiling relied on immunoSEQ multiplex PCR, and the TCRdb table lists in-frame clones only, not all of them. V and J calls and clone size are copied from that table; D and trimming were computed from the DNA. Here the sample spans around 140,000 clones, roughly 88% being singletons. This chain connects TRBV6-6 to TRBJ1-3; D is unclear. The clonotype comes from a man between 60 and 70 years old with active or convalescent COVID-19. The sequenced sample consisted of peripheral blood. CDR3 amino acids: CASSFNRNTIYF. The CDR3 coding sequence is TGTGCCAGCAGTTTTAATCGAAACACCATATATTTT.